This T cell receptor beta chain emerged from a study of graft-versus-host responses after intestinal transplantation. Overall study findings and caveats: The marrow of recipients harbored GvH clones, and ileum or blood showed some of them first. Maximum circulating GvH clone levels tracked with early post-transplant HvG decreases.

The V gene's germline CDR1 is SGHTA and CDR2 FQGNSA. The CDR3 is 15 amino acids. Concerning this clone: One end of the junction fails to match germline, which may point to a read error.

TCRdb's table, derived via immunoSEQ multiplex PCR, lists solely in-frame clones and lacks some. The table records 4,500 or so clones, less than 30% of them present only once. The authors plated approximately 200,000 CFSE-labeled responder cells with approximately 200,000 irradiated, violet-dye-labeled stimulator cells. Sorted after the reaction were proliferating CFSE-low CD3+CD4+ and CD3+CD8+ responders. The chain joins TRBV7-2 to TRBJ2-7, with TRBD1 matching 11 bases. The starting material was alloreactive CD4+ T cells from a mixed lymphocyte reaction culture, obtained before transplantation. Described subset: CFSE-low proliferating T cells sorted from approximately 6-day pre-transplant mixed lymphocyte reaction (GvH or HvG direction). The TCR comes from a human patient who was an organ donor for intestinal transplantation. CDR3 amino acids: CASSRPGQGAYEQYF. The CDR3, as DNA: TGCGCCAGCAGCCGACCGGGACAGGGGGCCTACGAGCAGTACTTC.